This TCR beta chain was recovered during a study of post-analysis software for immune sequencing data. This clonotype was detected a few times. The antigen is undetermined. The CDR3 totals 14 residues. V lost 5 bases, J lost 4 bases, and 14 bases lay in between. Unique molecular identifiers featured in each of the TCR beta cDNA libraries. Some 540,000 cDNA molecules were obtained from around 1 to 10 million T cells. TCRdb re-called the PCR reads through MiXCR, storing one row per CDR3 protein. Here the sample spans 820,000 or so distinct CDR3 sequences, about 50% being singletons. Study results and limitations: Significantly decreased normalized Chao1 diversity was recorded for multiple sclerosis patients relative to controls. The five TRBV segments detected at higher frequency in patients than in controls included TRBV5-6, TRBV5-1 and TRBV20-1. Strong same-batch co-clustering of samples appeared with F measure clustering.

The sample taken for sequencing was blood. The chain has TRBV12-3 or TRBV12-4 and TRBJ1-2; TRBD1 is a possible D gene (6 bases). The receptor's source is a girl aged 10-17 years with multiple sclerosis. The CDR3: CASSPAGGPYGYTF. The CDR3 DNA is TGTGCCAGCAGTCCTGCCGGGGGCCCCTATGGCTACACCTTC.